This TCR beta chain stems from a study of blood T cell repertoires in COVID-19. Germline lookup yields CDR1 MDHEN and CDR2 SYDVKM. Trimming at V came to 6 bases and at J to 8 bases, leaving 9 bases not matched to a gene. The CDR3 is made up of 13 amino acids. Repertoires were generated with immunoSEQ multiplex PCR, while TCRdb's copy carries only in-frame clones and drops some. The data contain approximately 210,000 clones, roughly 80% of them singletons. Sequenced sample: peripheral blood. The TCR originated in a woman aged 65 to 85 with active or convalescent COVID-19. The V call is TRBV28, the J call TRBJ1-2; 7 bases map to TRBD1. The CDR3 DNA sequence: TGTGCCAGCAGCTCGACAGGGTTGGAGGGCTACACCTTC. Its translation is CASSSTGLEGYTF.